The 13 T cell receptor beta chains below come from one sample, sequenced in a study of early T cells in non-severe SARS-CoV-2 infection. TCRdb reprocessed the 5' RACE reads via MiXCR and lists one record per CDR3 protein. The table lists more than 60,000 distinct CDR3 sequences, 9.5% to 15% of them singletons. The source was whole blood, collected at baseline. All receptors derive from an adult who was a healthcare worker with PCR-confirmed SARS-CoV-2 infection or an uninfected control (not recorded which). The donor label of this sample is uncertain.

This clonotype appeared a few times. The rearrangement uses TRBV4-1 and TRBJ2-5, with 10 bases fitting TRBD2. The germline V gene has CDR1 MGHRA and CDR2 YSYEKL. CDR3 length: 16 residues. The trim removed 6 bases at V and 5 bases at J, leaving 12 bases unmatched. The CDR3 nucleotides read TGCGCCAGCAGAGGGGAAAGCGGGGGGGCTTGGGAGACCCAGTACTTC. It specifies CASRGESGGAWETQYF.

This clonotype was seen a few times. V gene TRBV10-2 combines with J gene TRBJ1-2, with TRBD1 matching over 8 bases. Germline lookup yields CDR1 WSHSY and CDR2 SAAADI. V dropped 5 bases and J dropped 2; count of bases not matched to a gene: 7. The CDR3 consists of 15 residues. The CDR3: CASSTGTGKNYGYTF. The CDR3 bases are TGCGCCAGCAGTACGGGGACAGGAAAAAACTATGGCTACACCTTC.

In DNA, the CDR3 is TGTGCCAGCAGCCAAGCCGGGGTCCGACCTGAGAGCTCCTACAATGAGCAGTTCTTC. It is translated as CASSQAGVRPESSYNEQFF. The chain couples TRBV4-2 to TRBJ2-1; TRBD2 might be the D (5 bases). The V gene's germline CDR1 is LGHNA and CDR2 YNFKEQ. Trimming took off 1 base at V and 0 bases at J, with 19 bases between the two ends. This CDR3 contains 19 residues.

The chain employs TRBV18 and TRBJ1-1; no firm D call. Per the germline V gene, CDR1 is KGHSH and CDR2 is LQKENI. This CDR3 has 13 residues. V was clipped by 5 bases and J by 0 bases, with 7 bases between them. CDR3: CASSIALNTEAFF. The DNA for the CDR3 is TGTGCCAGCTCAATTGCTTTGAACACTGAAGCTTTCTTT.

This sequence joins TRBV6-5 and TRBJ2-1, with 10 bases matching TRBD2. The CDR3 consists of 16 residues. V gave up 6 bases and J gave up 0 bases; unmatched junction bases: 5. CDR1 is MNHEY and CDR2 is SVGAGI in the germline V gene. CDR3 bases: TGTGCCAGCAGCCCTAGCGGGGGCCTCTCCTACAATGAGCAGTTCTTC. Encoded protein: CASSPSGGLSYNEQFF.

This clonotype was detected only a few times. The CDR3 protein is CASSLVASSSYEQYV. CDR3 coding DNA: TGTGCCAGCAGCTTGGTAGCTTCGAGCTCCTACGAGCAGTACGTC. V is TRBV5-5 and J is TRBJ2-7, with D hard to call. The length of the CDR3 is 15 residues. Trimming shortened V by 0 bases and J by 0 bases, and 10 bases separated the two germline ends. Germline V CDR1 and CDR2: SGHKS, YYEKEE (reference sequence).

This clonotype was observed many times. The chain is built from TRBV7-9 and TRBJ2-1; 8 bases agree with TRBD2. CDR1 and CDR2 (germline): SEHNR, FQNEAQ (reference sequence). The CDR3 is made up of 18 amino acids. The V gene end was trimmed by 4 bases and the J gene end by 5 bases; junction bases not matched to a gene: 16. The chain's CDR3 is CASSSNVLGSGAHNEQFF. CDR3 DNA sequence: TGTGCCAGCAGCTCCAACGTTCTTGGTAGCGGGGCCCACAATGAGCAGTTCTTC. The full variable domain, its missing parts supplied by reference TRBV7-9 and TRBJ2-1, is DTGVSQNPRHKITKRGQNVTFRCDPISEHNRLYWYRQTLGQGPEFLTYFQNEAQLEKSRLLSDRFSAERPKGSFSTLEIQRTEQGDSAMYLCASSSNVLGSGAHNEQFFGPGTRLTVL.

This clonotype has a count of ten or more. The gene calls are TRBV6-1 and TRBJ1-5; unclear D gene. V lost 3 bases and J lost 1, with 10 bases in between. Germline V CDR1 and CDR2: MNHNS, SASEGT. The CDR3 extends over 15 amino acids. The CDR3 sequence: CASSEFPASNQPQHF. The CDR3 DNA follows: TGTGCCAGCAGTGAGTTTCCTGCCAGCAATCAGCCCCAGCATTTT.

This clonotype occurred a few times. The rearrangement joins TRBV5-4 to TRBJ2-5, with unresolved D. Per germline, CDR1 SGHNT and CDR2 YYREEE (reference sequence). The CDR3 contains 13 residues. Trimming removed 2 bases at V and 4 bases at J, with 9 bases between. The CDR3 is CASSFGLRETQYF. The DNA for the CDR3 is TGTGCCAGCAGCTTCGGCCTCCGAGAGACCCAGTACTTC.

This clonotype was observed at least ten times. The chain has TRBV10-2 and TRBJ2-3, with D perhaps matching TRBD1 (5 bases). CDR3 length: 12 residues. The V gene lost 6 bases and the J gene lost 2 bases, with 6 bases spanning the gap. Germline V gives CDR1 WSHSY, CDR2 SAAADI. The CDR3, as DNA: TGCGCCAGCAGCAGGGTCACAGATACGCAGTATTTT. Translating gives CASSRVTDTQYF.

This clonotype has only a few counts. The rearrangement joins TRBV5-1 to TRBJ1-2; no firm D call. Germline CDR1 SGHRS, CDR2 YFSETQ. The V and J ends lost 2 bases and 2 bases respectively, with 7 bases between them. The CDR3 totals 13 residues. The CDR3 is CASSFGQNYGYTF. In DNA, the CDR3 is TGCGCCAGCAGCTTCGGGCAGAACTATGGCTACACCTTC.

The chain employs TRBV5-5 and TRBJ2-3; no firm D call. From germline, CDR1 is SGHKS and CDR2 YYEKEE (reference sequence). V dropped 1 base and J dropped 6 bases, with 12 bases sitting between them. The CDR3 runs to 14 residues. In DNA form, the CDR3 reads TGTGCCAGCAGCTTGACCTCCAACGCGGATACGCAGTATTTT. Protein sequence: CASSLTSNADTQYF. Based on the CDR3 plus reference TRBV5-5 and TRBJ2-3, the full variable domain is DAGVTQSPTHLIKTRGQQVTLRCSPISGHKSVSWYQQVLGQGPQFIFQYYEKEERGRGNFPDRFSARQFPNYSSELNVNALLLGDSALYLCASSLTSNADTQYFGPGTRLTVL.

This clonotype was observed a few times. The chain combines TRBV9 with TRBJ2-5; D is undetermined. The V gene's germline CDR1 is SGDLS and CDR2 YYNGEE. V lost 2 bases and J 4 bases, leaving 15 bases between the germline ends. This CDR3 region has 15 residues. CDR3 loop: CASSVSGVGGETQYF. The CDR3 DNA is TGTGCCAGCAGCGTTTCTGGTGTAGGTGGAGAGACCCAGTACTTC.